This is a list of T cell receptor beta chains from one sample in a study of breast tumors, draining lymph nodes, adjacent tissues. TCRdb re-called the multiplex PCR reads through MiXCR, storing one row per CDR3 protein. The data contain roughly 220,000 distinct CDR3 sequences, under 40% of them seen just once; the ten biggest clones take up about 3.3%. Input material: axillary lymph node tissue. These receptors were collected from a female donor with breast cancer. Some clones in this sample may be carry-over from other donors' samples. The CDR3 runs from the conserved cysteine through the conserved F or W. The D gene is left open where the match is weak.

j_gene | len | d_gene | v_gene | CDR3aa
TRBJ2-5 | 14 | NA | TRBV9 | CASSVVDNQETQYF
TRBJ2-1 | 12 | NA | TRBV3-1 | CASSRSQNEQFF
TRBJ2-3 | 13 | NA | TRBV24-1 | CATSTGRTDTQYF
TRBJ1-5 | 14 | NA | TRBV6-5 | CASRANQGGQPQHF
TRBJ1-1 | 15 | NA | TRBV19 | CASSMGRGMNTEAFF
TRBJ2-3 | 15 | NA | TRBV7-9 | CASSPGGGNTDTQYF
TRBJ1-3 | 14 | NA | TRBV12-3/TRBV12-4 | CASSPNPTRNTIYF
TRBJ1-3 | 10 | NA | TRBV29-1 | CSVPGTTIYF
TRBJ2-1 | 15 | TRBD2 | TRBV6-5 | CASSYGLAGYNEQFF
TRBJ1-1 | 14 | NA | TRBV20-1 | CSADHPGSATEAFF
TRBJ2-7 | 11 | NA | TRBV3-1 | CASSAGYEQYF
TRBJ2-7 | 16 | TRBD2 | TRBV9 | CASSRTSGFLSYEQYF
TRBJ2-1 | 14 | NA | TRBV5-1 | CASRFRDSYNEQFF
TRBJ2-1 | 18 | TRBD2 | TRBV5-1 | CASSELRGAGIVPDTQFF
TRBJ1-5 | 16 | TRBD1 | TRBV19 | CASSKWETGEGQPQHF
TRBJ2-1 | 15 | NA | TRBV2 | CASSDPGRYHNEQFF
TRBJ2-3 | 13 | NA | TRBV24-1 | CATPGHTTDTQYF
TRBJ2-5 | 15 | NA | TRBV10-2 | CASGWTGSKQETQYF
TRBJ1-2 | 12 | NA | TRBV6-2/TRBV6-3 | CASRDSSLGYTF
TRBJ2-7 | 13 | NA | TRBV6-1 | CASSDGGWYEQYF
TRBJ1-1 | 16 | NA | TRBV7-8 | CASSASAGLGNTEAFF
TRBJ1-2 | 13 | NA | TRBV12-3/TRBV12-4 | CASSLLSTYGYTF
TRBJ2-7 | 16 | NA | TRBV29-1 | CSSYPRAQGLAYEQYF
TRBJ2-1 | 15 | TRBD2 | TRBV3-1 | CASSQESGKYNEQFF
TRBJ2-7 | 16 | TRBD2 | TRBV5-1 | CASSSFGLADSYEQYF
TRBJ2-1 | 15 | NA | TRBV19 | CASSSRDQDYNEQFF
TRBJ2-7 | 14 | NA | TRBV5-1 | CASRAASTAYEQYF
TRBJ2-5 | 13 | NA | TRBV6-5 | CASSHRLRETQYF
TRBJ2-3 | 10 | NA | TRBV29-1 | CSAGGDTQYF
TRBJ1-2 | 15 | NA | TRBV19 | CASSIGTQGNYGYTF
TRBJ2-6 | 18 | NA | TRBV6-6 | CASSYTKDPSSGANVLTF
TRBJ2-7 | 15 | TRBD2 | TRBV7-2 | CASSLLAGAGGEQYF
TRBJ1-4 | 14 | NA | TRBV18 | CASSPDRPNEKLFF
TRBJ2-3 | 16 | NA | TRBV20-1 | CSARDTLPRPTDTQYF
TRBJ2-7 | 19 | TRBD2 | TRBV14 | CASSRGLAGVFISTYEQYF
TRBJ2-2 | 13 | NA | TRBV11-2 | CASSQVGKGELFF
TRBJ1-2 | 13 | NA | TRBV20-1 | CSARDGGNSGNTF
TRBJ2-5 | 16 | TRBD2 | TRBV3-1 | CASSQVPAGLQETQYF
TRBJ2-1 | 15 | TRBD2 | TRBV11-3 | CASSPAGGPYNEQFF
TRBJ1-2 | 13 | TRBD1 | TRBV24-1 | CATGDQTGDGYTF
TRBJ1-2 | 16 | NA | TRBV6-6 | CASSYPPTGTGYGYTF
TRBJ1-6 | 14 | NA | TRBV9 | CASSGRGADSPLHF
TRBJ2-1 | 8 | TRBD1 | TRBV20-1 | CSADRTGF
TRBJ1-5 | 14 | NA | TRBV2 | CASSAQAVNQPQHF
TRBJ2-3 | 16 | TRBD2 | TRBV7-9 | CASSPGTSGGTDTQYF
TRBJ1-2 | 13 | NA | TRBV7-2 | CASSSDRIYGYTF
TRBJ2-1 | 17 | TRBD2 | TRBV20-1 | CSARDRTSGSNYNEQFF
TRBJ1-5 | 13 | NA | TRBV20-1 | CSARQGSNQPQHF
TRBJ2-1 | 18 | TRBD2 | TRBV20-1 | CSARGGTSGQSSYNEQFF
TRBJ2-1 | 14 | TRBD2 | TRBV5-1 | CASRGPAGNNEQFF
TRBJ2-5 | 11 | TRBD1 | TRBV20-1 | CSARTGETQSF
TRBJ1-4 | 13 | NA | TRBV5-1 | CASSLGASENLFF
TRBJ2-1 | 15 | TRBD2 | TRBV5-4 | CASSAPGLATNEQFF
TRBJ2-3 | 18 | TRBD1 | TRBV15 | CATSKDRDWEKCTDTQYF
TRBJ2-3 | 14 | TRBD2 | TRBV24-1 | CATGTSGRLDTQYF
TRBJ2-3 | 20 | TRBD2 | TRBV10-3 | CAISDPPGLAGGPDTDTQYF
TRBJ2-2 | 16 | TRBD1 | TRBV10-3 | CAISEEVRGQTGELFF
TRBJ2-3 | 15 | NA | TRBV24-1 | CATSQTLTSTDTQYF
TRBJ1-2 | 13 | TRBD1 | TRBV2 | CASLQGQGHGYTF